This T cell receptor (beta chain) was recorded in a study of patients and donors after allogeneic stem cell transplantation. TCRdb processed the RT-PCR reads anew with MiXCR; each CDR3 protein has one entry. The data show about 200,000 distinct CDR3 sequences, with 35% to 45% seen just once and 11% held by the top ten. The CDR3 loop spans 14 amino acids. Trimming took 1 base from V and 2 from J, leaving 8 bases between them. Germline CDR1 is SNHLY and CDR2 is FYNNEI. The origin of this receptor is a human donor who was either an allogeneic HSCT recipient or a stem cell or donor lymphocyte infusion donor (not recorded which). It is not recorded whose cells these are; they may come from a transplant donor. The genes are TRBV2 and TRBJ1-2; no firm D call. Sequenced: blood, either unsorted or a sorted T cell fraction (not recorded which). Here the CDR3 DNA reads TGTGCCAGCAGTGAAGAGGGTACCAACTATGGCTACACCTTC. Encoded protein: CASSEEGTNYGYTF.